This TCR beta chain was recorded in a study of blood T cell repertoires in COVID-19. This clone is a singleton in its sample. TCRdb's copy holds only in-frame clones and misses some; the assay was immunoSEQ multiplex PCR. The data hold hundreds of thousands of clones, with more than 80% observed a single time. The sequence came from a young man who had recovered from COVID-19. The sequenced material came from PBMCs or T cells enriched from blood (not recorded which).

CDR3 loop: CASRGTGINTGELFF. CDR3 nucleotide sequence: TGTGCCAGCAGAGGGACAGGGATTAATACCGGGGAGCTGTTTTTT. V is TRBV2 and J is TRBJ2-2, with 9 nucleotides matching TRBD1. Germline trimming cut 6 bases from V and 5 bases from J; bases unmatched to any gene: 7. The germline V gene has CDR1 SNHLY and CDR2 FYNNEI. This CDR3 has 15 residues.